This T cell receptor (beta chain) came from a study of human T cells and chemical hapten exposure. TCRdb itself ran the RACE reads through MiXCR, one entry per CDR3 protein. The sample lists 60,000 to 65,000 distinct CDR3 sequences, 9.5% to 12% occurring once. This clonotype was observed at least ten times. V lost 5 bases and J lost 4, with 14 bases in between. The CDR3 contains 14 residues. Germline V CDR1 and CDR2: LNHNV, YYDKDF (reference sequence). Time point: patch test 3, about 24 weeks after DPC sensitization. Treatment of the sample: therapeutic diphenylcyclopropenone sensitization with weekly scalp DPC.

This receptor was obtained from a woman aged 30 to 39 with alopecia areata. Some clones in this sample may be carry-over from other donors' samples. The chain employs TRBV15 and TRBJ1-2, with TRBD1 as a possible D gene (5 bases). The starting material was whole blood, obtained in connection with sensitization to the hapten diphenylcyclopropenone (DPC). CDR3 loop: CATSGAGTAYGYTF. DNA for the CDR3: TGTGCCACCAGCGGCGCAGGGACGGCCTATGGCTACACCTTC.